This passage covers 32 T cell receptor beta chains from one sample sequenced in a study of regulatory T cells in long-lasting Graves disease. Time point indicated: persistent/refractory GD, antithyroid drugs over 5 years with positive TRAb. The TCR library used RNA extracted from PBMCs. Arm-PCR of CDR3 regions and iRepertoire HTBI primers were the basis on which TCR beta libraries were built. TCRdb redid the calling of the multiplex PCR reads with MiXCR, one entry per CDR3 protein. The table records fewer than 400,000 distinct CDR3 sequences, about a fifth of them present only once. The starting material was peripheral blood mononuclear cells (PBMCs), obtained when the disease was refractory, from a patient treated with antithyroid drugs. The receptors shown here come from a female donor with Graves disease.

This clonotype was observed a few times. This chain uses TRBV28 with TRBJ1-6; no firm D call. The germline gives CDR1 MDHEN, CDR2 SYDVKM. Between the trimmed V and J ends, which lost 5 bases and 7 bases, there was a span of 15 bases. This CDR3 spans 15 amino acids. CDR3 nucleotide sequence: TGTGCCAGCAGTCCCCGGTTAAGATCGAATTCACCCCTCCACTTT. Translated: CASSPRLRSNSPLHF.

This clonotype turned up a few times. A read error may account for a junction end that differs from germline. This sequence joins TRBV7-7 and TRBJ1-1, with no clear D. The CDR3 has 13 residues. The germline gives CDR1 SSHAT, CDR2 FNYEAQ (reference sequence). Here the CDR3 reads CASIDDGNTEAFF. In nucleotides, the CDR3 is TGTGCTAGCATCGATGATGGGAACACTGAAGCTTTCTTT. Variable domain in full (rest from reference TRBV7-7 and TRBJ1-1): GAGVSQSPRYKVTKRGQDVTLRCDPISSHATLYWYQQALGQGPEFLTYFNYEAQPDKSGLPSDRFSAERPEGSISTLTIQRTEQRDSAMYRCASIDDGNTEAFFGQGTRLTVV.

This sequence joins TRBV19 and TRBJ2-2; the D gene is possibly TRBD1 (6 bases). This CDR3 contains 14 residues. Trimming took 4 bases from V and 2 from J, leaving 8 bases between them. From germline, CDR1 is LNHDA and CDR2 SQIVND (reference sequence). The CDR3 nucleotides read TGTGCCAGTAGTACGGGACACAACACCGGGGAGCTGTTTTTT. It codes for CASSTGHNTGELFF.

This clonotype was detected ten times or more. The junction shows a germline mismatch at one end, possibly a read error. V gene TRBV6-1 combines with J gene TRBJ1-2; D unclear. Germline V gene data show CDR1 as MNHNS and CDR2 as SASEGT. CDR3 length: 13 amino acids. The CDR3 sequence is CTSSFLNGYGYTF. The DNA of the CDR3 is TGTACCAGCTCCTTCCTGAATGGGTATGGCTACACCTTC.

The V call is TRBV27, the J call TRBJ2-3; 7 bases agree with TRBD2. The germline gives CDR1 MNHEY, CDR2 SMNVEV (reference sequence). The junction had 8 bases not matched to a gene; V was cut back by 5 bases and J by 0 bases. The CDR3 has 16 amino acids. DNA of the CDR3: TGTGCCAGCAGTAAAAGACTAGCCCAAAGCACAGATACGCAGTATTTT. Residues: CASSKRLAQSTDTQYF.

This sequence joins TRBV12-3 or TRBV12-4 and TRBJ2-6; D unclear. The CDR3 sequence is 13 residues long. With 10 bases removed from V and 2 bases from J, the gap between germline ends came to 9 bases. Here the CDR3 reads CATVQTGANVLTF. CDR3 nucleotides: TGTGCCACCGTCCAAACTGGGGCCAACGTCCTGACTTTC.

A few counts support this clonotype. This sequence joins TRBV5-4 and TRBJ1-4; possible D gene TRBD1, 5 bases. V was trimmed by 2 bases and J by 4 bases, leaving 12 bases between them. This CDR3 comprises 15 residues. Germline V gene lookup returns CDR1 SGHNT and CDR2 YYREEE (reference sequence). CDR3 residues: CASSFLQGLNEKLFF. The CDR3, as DNA: TGTGCCAGCAGCTTTCTCCAGGGTCTTAATGAAAAACTGTTTTTT.

This rearrangement joins TRBV19 to TRBJ2-7; TRBD1 agrees at 8 bases. CDR3 size: 17 residues. V gave up 2 bases and J gave up 0 bases; unmatched junction bases: 9. Germline CDR1 LNHDA, CDR2 SQIVND (reference sequence). The CDR3 DNA is TGTGCCAGTAGTATAATGCTGCAGGGGGCCTACTCCTACGAGCAGTACTTC. It encodes CASSIMLQGAYSYEQYF.

J is TRBJ1-4 and V is TRBV27, with D possibly matching TRBD1 (6 bases). CDR3 length equals 13 residues. Germline-derived CDR1 and CDR2 are MNHEY and SMNVEV (reference sequence). V gave up 9 bases and J gave up 6 bases, with 14 bases separating them. The CDR3 bases are TGTGCCAGTGCAGGGGCCGGGGATGAAAAACTGTTTTTT. Protein product: CASAGAGDEKLFF.

This clonotype was seen a handful of times. One end of the junction is discordant with germline, which a read error may explain. The genes are TRBV28 and TRBJ2-7; D might be TRBD1 (5 bases). This CDR3 contains 14 residues. Germline values: CDR1 MDHEN, CDR2 SYDVKM. CDR3 sequence reads: CASSFEGDVYGQYF. The CDR3 DNA reads TGCGCCAGCAGCTTTGAAGGGGATGTGTACGGGCAGTACTTC.

Of note for this clonotype: This clone may be a read error of a much larger clone one base away. V and J are TRBV7-2 and TRBJ1-4; 7 positions match TRBD1. Germline assignment: CDR1 SGHTA and CDR2 FQGNSA. The CDR3 is 15 residues long. V gave up 5 bases and J gave up 5 bases; unmatched junction bases: 8. This CDR3 reads CASSRGQERNEKLFF. In DNA form, the CDR3 reads TGTGCCAGCAGCAGAGGACAGGAGCGAAATGAAAAACTGTTTTTT.

The rearrangement links TRBV28 to TRBJ1-1; D gene unclear. The germline V gene has CDR1 MDHEN and CDR2 SYDVKM. The germline V and J ends were trimmed by 5 bases and 8 bases, with 12 bases remaining between them. This CDR3 is built from 12 residues. The CDR3 DNA follows: TGTGCCAGCAGTCCGACCCCACGGGAAGCTTTCTTT. Translated: CASSPTPREAFF.

In this sample, this clonotype turned up many times. The V and J genes are TRBV2 and TRBJ1-6; no definite D call. V was shortened by 2 bases and J by 4 bases, with 6 bases between the two germline ends. This CDR3 has 14 amino acids. The germline CDR1 and CDR2 sequences are SNHLY and FYNNEI. The CDR3 DNA reads as TGTGCCAGCAGTGAATTGGGGTATAATTCACCCCTCCACTTT. Its protein product is CASSELGYNSPLHF.

This clonotype occurred a few times. The chain recombines TRBV5-1 with TRBJ2-5, with 11 bases lining up with TRBD2. The length of the CDR3 is 15 residues. CDR1 SGHRS and CDR2 YFSETQ come from the germline V gene. Trimming removed 7 bases from V and 4 bases from J; junction bases left unmatched: 9. CDR3 loop: CASCTGTSGSETQYF. CDR3 bases: TGCGCCAGCTGCACCGGGACTAGCGGTTCAGAGACCCAGTACTTC.

The chain is built from TRBV12-3 or TRBV12-4 and TRBJ2-3; D remains ambiguous. The CDR3 has 14 amino acids. The germline V and J ends were trimmed by 3 bases and 2 bases, with 9 bases remaining between them. CDR3 bases: TGTGCCAGCAGTTTCTCCATAAACACAGATACGCAGTATTTT. Its translation is CASSFSINTDTQYF.

There are many counts of this clonotype. This rearrangement joins TRBV6-5 to TRBJ2-7; 12 bases agree with TRBD2. The CDR3 extends over 16 amino acids. Germline CDR1 is MNHEY and CDR2 is SVGAGI. V lost 4 bases, J lost 3 bases, and 7 bases stayed unmatched. The CDR3 region is CASSSPGLAGNYEQYF. The DNA of the CDR3 is TGTGCCAGCAGTTCCCCCGGACTAGCGGGAAACTACGAGCAGTACTTC.

This clonotype was detected ten times or more. The chain combines TRBV6-1 with TRBJ2-7, with 8 nucleotides matching TRBD1. CDR1 and CDR2 from the germline V gene are MNHNS and SASEGT. V dropped 7 bases and J dropped 6; count of bases not matched to a gene: 8. The CDR3 length is 13 residues. The CDR3 DNA reads TGTGCCAGCAATCGACAGGGGATGGGCGAGCAGTACTTC. Amino acids: CASNRQGMGEQYF.

This clonotype occurred many times. The gene calls are TRBV7-3 and TRBJ1-1; D might be TRBD1 (6 bases). This CDR3 has 13 residues. In germline, CDR1 is SGHTA, CDR2 FQGTGA. Trimming took 3 bases from V and 5 from J, leaving 10 bases between them. Here the CDR3 DNA reads TGTGCCAGCAGCTTGGGGGGGCATACTGAAGCTTTCTTT. This codes for CASSLGGHTEAFF.

This clonotype showed up many times. The rearrangement joins TRBV7-2 to TRBJ1-2; D unclear. Trimming removed 1 base from V and 2 bases from J, with 17 bases in between. The CDR3 consists of 17 residues. Looked up from germline, CDR1 is SGHTA and CDR2 is FQGNSA. The CDR3 reads CASSLGGAMTENYGYTF. The CDR3 nucleotides are TGTGCCAGCAGCTTAGGAGGCGCCATGACGGAAAACTATGGCTACACCTTC.

In this sample, this clonotype turned up a few times. The chain uses TRBV5-1 and TRBJ2-7; 11 bases fit TRBD2. The V and J ends lost 2 bases and 6 bases, in that order; junction bases with no gene match: 1. CDR1 SGHRS and CDR2 YFSETQ come from the germline V gene. The CDR3 is 13 amino acids. The CDR3 region has the DNA TGCGCCAGCAGCTTTGGGACTAGCGGCGAGCAGTACTTC. This gives the protein CASSFGTSGEQYF.

This sequence joins TRBV10-1 and TRBJ2-2; tentatively, D is TRBD2 (6 bases). Germline V gene sequence: CDR1 WNHNN, CDR2 SYGVQD (reference sequence). The CDR3 spans 15 residues. V was shortened by 8 bases and J by 7 bases, with 20 bases between the two germline ends. The DNA of the CDR3 is TGCGCCAGCTCCGGAGGGCTAGAAAGGGGCGGGGAGCTGTTTTTT. Translated, it gives CASSGGLERGGELFF.

For this clonotype: This may stem from a read error, because a much larger clone lies one nucleotide away. This chain connects TRBV11-1 to TRBJ2-7; TRBD2 is a possible D gene (7 bases). Germline V gene sequence: CDR1 SGHAT, CDR2 FQDESV (reference sequence). This CDR3 comprises 15 residues. The CDR3 loop reads CASSLRGRKLYEQHF. CDR3 sequence (DNA): TGTGCCAGCAGCTTGCGGGGGCGGAAATTGTACGAGCAGCACTTC.

The chain joins TRBV4-3 to TRBJ2-7; 9 bases map to TRBD1. Losses at the gene ends were 0 bases for V and 4 bases for J; bases not matched to a gene: 1. The length of the CDR3 is 14 residues. Germline loops: CDR1 LGHNA, CDR2 YSLEER. The CDR3 loop reads CASSQEDRGYEQYF. The CDR3 DNA follows: TGCGCCAGCAGCCAAGAGGACAGGGGATACGAGCAGTACTTC.

This clonotype occurred many times. The CDR3 protein is CASSLPYSRINSPLHF. The CDR3 DNA reads as TGTGCCAGCAGTTTACCCTACAGTAGGATCAATTCACCCCTCCACTTT. The chain has TRBV28 and TRBJ1-6; no reliable D call. V lost 2 bases to trimming and J lost 7 bases, with 15 bases between them. This CDR3 is built from 16 residues. Germline assignment: CDR1 MDHEN and CDR2 SYDVKM. Variable domain in full (rest from reference TRBV28 and TRBJ1-6): DVKVTQSSRYLVKRTGEKVFLECVQDMDHENMFWYRQDPGLGLRLIYFSYDVKMKEKGDIPEGYSVSREKKERFSLILESASTNQTSMYLCASSLPYSRINSPLHFGNGTRLTVT.

This clonotype has a count of ten or more. The chain has TRBV2 and TRBJ2-2; 7 nucleotides agree with TRBD1. The CDR3 loop spans 15 amino acids. V shed 6 bases and J 3 bases; nucleotides not matched to a gene: 7. CDR1 and CDR2 (germline): SNHLY, FYNNEI. The CDR3 sequence is CASSVDRWDTGELFF. CDR3 bases: TGTGCCAGCAGCGTGGACAGGTGGGACACCGGGGAGCTGTTTTTT.

The sample holds many counts of this clonotype. The V call is TRBV11-3, the J call TRBJ1-5, with no clear D. CDR1 and CDR2 from the germline V gene are SGHNT and YENEEA. CDR3 size: 14 residues. The V end lost 5 bases, the J end lost 3 bases, and 11 bases lay between the germline ends. The CDR3 is CASSPRSLNQPQHF. CDR3 DNA: TGTGCCAGCAGCCCCCGCAGCCTCAATCAGCCCCAGCATTTT.

There are many counts of this clonotype. This chain links TRBV6-1 with TRBJ2-7; possibly TRBD1 or TRBD2 for D (5 bases each). CDR1 and CDR2 from the germline V gene are MNHNS and SASEGT. The length of the CDR3 is 14 residues. The V gene lost 5 bases and the J gene lost 2 bases, with 13 bases spanning the gap. CDR3 amino acids: CASSTRGPPYEQYF. CDR3 bases: TGTGCCAGCAGTACGAGGGGACCCCCCTACGAGCAGTACTTC.

In its sample, this clonotype was seen a few times. The genes are TRBV10-3 and TRBJ2-7; a weak D match, TRBD1 (5 bases). CDR1 ENHRY and CDR2 SYGVKD come from the germline V gene. This CDR3 has 15 residues. V lost 4 bases and J 2 bases, leaving 15 bases between the germline ends. The CDR3 is CAISVPGQETYEQYF. The CDR3 DNA sequence: TGTGCCATCAGTGTCCCAGGGCAGGAGACCTACGAGCAGTACTTC.

The V call is TRBV6-1, the J call TRBJ2-2; D could derive from TRBD1 or TRBD2 (6 bases each). This CDR3 has 13 amino acids. Germline V CDR1 and CDR2: MNHNS, SASEGT. CDR3 DNA: TGTGCAACCGGGGGCCCAAACACCGGGGAGCTGTTTTTT. This encodes CATGGPNTGELFF.

The chain carries TRBV19 and TRBJ1-5; tentatively, D is TRBD1 (5 bases). The germline gives CDR1 LNHDA, CDR2 SQIVND (reference sequence). The CDR3 consists of 15 residues. V shed 7 bases and J shed 7 bases, with 20 bases lying between them. CDR3 residues: CASTPGSGNGQPQHF. The CDR3 DNA sequence: TGTGCCAGTACCCCCGGATCAGGGAATGGGCAGCCCCAGCATTTT.

There are a few counts of this clonotype. The rearrangement uses TRBV13 and TRBJ1-1, with 12 bases identical to TRBD1. The V segment lost 5 bases and the J segment 6 bases; nucleotides outside the gene matches: 7. This CDR3 contains 15 residues. From germline, CDR1 is PRHDT and CDR2 FYEKMQ (reference sequence). The DNA for the CDR3 is TGTGCCAGCAGCCCCTGGGACAGGGGGCATTCTGAAGCTTTCTTT. Translated, it gives CASSPWDRGHSEAFF.

The chain couples TRBV28 to TRBJ1-4; 7 bases match TRBD1. From germline, CDR1 is MDHEN and CDR2 SYDVKM. The CDR3 totals 15 residues. J gave up 3 bases and V 4 bases, and 5 bases lay outside the gene matches. CDR3 protein: CASSYSTGPNEKLFF. As DNA, the CDR3 is TGTGCCAGCAGTTACTCGACAGGGCCTAATGAAAAACTGTTTTTT.